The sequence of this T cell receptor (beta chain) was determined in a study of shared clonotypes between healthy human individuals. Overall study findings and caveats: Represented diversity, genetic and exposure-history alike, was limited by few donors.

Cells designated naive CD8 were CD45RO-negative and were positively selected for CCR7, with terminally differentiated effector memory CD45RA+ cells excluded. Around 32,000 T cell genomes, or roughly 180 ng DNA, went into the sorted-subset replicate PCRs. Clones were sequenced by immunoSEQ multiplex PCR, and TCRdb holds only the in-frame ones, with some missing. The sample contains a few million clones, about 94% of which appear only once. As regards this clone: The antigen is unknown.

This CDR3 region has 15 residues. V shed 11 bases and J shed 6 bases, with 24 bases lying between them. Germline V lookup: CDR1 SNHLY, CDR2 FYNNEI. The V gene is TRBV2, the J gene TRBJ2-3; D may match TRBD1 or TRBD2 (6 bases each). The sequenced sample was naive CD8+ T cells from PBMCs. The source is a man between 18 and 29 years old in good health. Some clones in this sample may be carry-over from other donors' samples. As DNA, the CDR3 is TGTGCCGCGGGAAAATCGACAGAAACAGGGGATACGCAGTATTTT. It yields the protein CAAGKSTETGDTQYF.